Following are 9 T cell receptor beta chains from one sample sequenced in a study of cytomegalovirus exposure and HLA in healthy donors. A multiplex PCR was run with 60 Vbeta primers and 13 Jbeta primers. Profiling relied on immunoSEQ multiplex PCR, and the TCRdb table lists in-frame clones only, not all of them. Among around 100,000 clones listed, about four fifths were seen once. Sequencing was performed on PBMCs. Source of these receptors: a woman younger than 35 in good health and CMV-seropositive.

The chain couples TRBV6-1 to TRBJ2-7; possibly TRBD1 for D (5 bases). This CDR3 is built from 10 residues. The V end was cut by 6 bases, the J end by 6 bases, with 6 bases between. The germline V gene encodes CDR1 MNHNS and CDR2 SASEGT. The CDR3 DNA is TGTGCCAGCAGCAGGGTCGAGCAGTACTTC. Protein product: CASSRVEQYF.

This clone appeared a single time. The chain has TRBV29-1 and TRBJ2-3; weak D call: TRBD1 (6 bases). The CDR3 is made up of 13 amino acids. V was pared by 4 bases and J by 5 bases, with 13 bases between. From germline, CDR1 is SQVTM and CDR2 ANQGSEA. The DNA of the CDR3 is TGCAGCGTTGCCATCTTAGGGGGAGATACGCAGTATTTT. This codes for CSVAILGGDTQYF.

This chain connects TRBV4-1 to TRBJ1-6; D call uncertain. The germline V and J ends were trimmed by 0 bases and 7 bases, with 16 bases remaining between them. Germline assignment: CDR1 MGHRA and CDR2 YSYEKL. The CDR3 runs 17 residues. The CDR3 region has the DNA TGCGCCAGCAGCCAAGAATCGGGGAACAGATTGAATTCACCCCTCCACTTT. This codes for CASSQESGNRLNSPLHF.

This clone turned up a few times. The chain combines TRBV28 with TRBJ1-4; D unresolved. The V end was cut by 3 bases, the J end by 7 bases, with 6 bases between. CDR1 and CDR2 from the germline V gene are MDHEN and SYDVKM. The length of the CDR3 is 12 residues. In nucleotides, the CDR3 is TGTGCCAGCAGTTTGTGGCCTGAAAAACTGTTTTTT. Translation: CASSLWPEKLFF. The full variable domain, in which reference TRBV28 and TRBJ1-4 provide the parts outside the CDR3, is DVKVTQSSRYLVKRTGEKVFLECVQDMDHENMFWYRQDPGLGLRLIYFSYDVKMKEKGDIPEGYSVSREKKERFSLILESASTNQTSMYLCASSLWPEKLFFGSGTQLSVL.

The V and J genes are TRBV7-2 and TRBJ2-3, with D possibly TRBD1 on 5 matching bases. Germline values: CDR1 SGHTA, CDR2 FQGNSA. Trimming pared 2 bases from V and 3 bases from J, leaving 15 bases between. The CDR3 totals 16 residues. This CDR3 is CASSLRGNEITDTQYF. Written as DNA, the CDR3 is TGTGCCAGCAGCTTAAGGGGCAATGAGATTACAGATACGCAGTATTTT.

The rearrangement links TRBV2 to TRBJ1-5, with no clear D. CDR1 is SNHLY and CDR2 is FYNNEI in the germline V gene. This CDR3 has 13 amino acids. V was cut by 4 bases and J by 7 bases, with 11 bases left in between. Here the CDR3 DNA reads TGTGCCAGCAGTGGGCGGCTCAAACAGCCCCAGCATTTT. This sequence encodes CASSGRLKQPQHF.

The chain is built from TRBV5-6 and TRBJ1-2; no clear D gene. CDR1 and CDR2 from the germline V gene are SGHDT and YYEEEE. V lost 7 bases and J lost 7, with 14 bases in between. CDR3 length: 12 residues. The CDR3 here is CASFAGSGGYTF. The DNA for the CDR3 is TGTGCCAGCTTTGCGGGTTCGGGTGGCTACACCTTC.

V usage is TRBV7-9 and J usage is TRBJ2-3; perhaps TRBD1 as D (5 bases). V shed 1 base and J shed 2 bases, with 10 bases lying between them. The CDR3 contains 15 residues. Germline lookup yields CDR1 SEHNR and CDR2 FQNEAQ (reference sequence). CDR3 amino acids: CASSLGQGSTDTQYF. In DNA form, the CDR3 reads TGTGCCAGCAGCTTAGGGCAGGGATCCACAGATACGCAGTATTTT.

The J gene is TRBJ2-1, the V gene TRBV7-2, with a possible D match to TRBD2 (5 bases). The CDR3 loop spans 12 amino acids. Per germline, CDR1 SGHTA and CDR2 FQGNSA. The CDR3 DNA sequence: TGTTCAGGCTCGGGGTCCTACAATGAGCAGTTCTTC. Translation: CSGSGSYNEQFF.